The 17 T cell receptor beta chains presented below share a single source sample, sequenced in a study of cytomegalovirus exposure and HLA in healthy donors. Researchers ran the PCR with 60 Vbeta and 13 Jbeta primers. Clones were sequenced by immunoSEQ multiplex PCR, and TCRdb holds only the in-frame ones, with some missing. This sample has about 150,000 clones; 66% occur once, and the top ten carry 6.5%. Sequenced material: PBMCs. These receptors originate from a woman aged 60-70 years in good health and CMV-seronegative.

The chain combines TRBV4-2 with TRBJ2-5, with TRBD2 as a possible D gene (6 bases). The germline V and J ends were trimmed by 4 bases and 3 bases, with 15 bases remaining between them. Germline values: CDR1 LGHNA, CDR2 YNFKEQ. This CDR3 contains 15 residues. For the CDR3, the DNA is TGTGCCAGCAGCCGCGGGATGGACCTAGAAGAGACCCAGTACTTC. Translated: CASSRGMDLEETQYF.

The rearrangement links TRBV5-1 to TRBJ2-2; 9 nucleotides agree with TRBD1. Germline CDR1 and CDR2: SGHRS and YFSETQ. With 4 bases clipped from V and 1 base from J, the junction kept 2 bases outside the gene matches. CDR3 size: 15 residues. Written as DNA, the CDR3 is TGCGCCAGCAGCCAGGGACAGGGGAACACCGGGGAGCTGTTTTTT. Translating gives CASSQGQGNTGELFF.

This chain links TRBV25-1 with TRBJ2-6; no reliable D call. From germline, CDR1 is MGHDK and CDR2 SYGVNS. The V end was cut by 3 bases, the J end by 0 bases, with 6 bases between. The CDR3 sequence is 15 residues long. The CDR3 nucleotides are TGTGCCAGCAGTGATCGGTTCTCTGGGGCCAACGTCCTGACTTTC. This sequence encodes CASSDRFSGANVLTF.

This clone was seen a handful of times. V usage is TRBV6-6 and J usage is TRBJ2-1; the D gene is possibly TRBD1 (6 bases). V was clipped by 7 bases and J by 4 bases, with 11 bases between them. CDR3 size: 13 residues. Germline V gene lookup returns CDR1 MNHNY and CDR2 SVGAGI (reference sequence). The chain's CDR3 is CASTLQGYNEQFF. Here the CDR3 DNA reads TGTGCCAGCACTCTACAGGGTTACAATGAGCAGTTCTTC.

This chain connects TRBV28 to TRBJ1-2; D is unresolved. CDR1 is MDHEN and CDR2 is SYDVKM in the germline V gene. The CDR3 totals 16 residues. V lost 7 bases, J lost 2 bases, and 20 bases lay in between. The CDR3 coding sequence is TGTGCCAGCACTATGTCGGGGTCCTACCCCAACTATGGCTACACCTTC. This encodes CASTMSGSYPNYGYTF.

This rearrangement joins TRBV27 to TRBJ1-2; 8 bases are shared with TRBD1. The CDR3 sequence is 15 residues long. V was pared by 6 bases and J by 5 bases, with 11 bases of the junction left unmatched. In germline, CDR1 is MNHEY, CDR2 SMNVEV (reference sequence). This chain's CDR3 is CASRINAGGSYGYTF. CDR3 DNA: TGTGCCAGCAGGATTAACGCAGGGGGCAGTTATGGCTACACCTTC.

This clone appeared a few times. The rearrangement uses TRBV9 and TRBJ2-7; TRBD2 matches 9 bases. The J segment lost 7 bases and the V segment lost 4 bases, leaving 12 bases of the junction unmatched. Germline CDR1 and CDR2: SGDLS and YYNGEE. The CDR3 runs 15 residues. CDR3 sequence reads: CASSPRLAERGEQYF. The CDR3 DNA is TGTGCCAGCAGCCCCCGACTAGCGGAGCGAGGGGAGCAGTACTTC. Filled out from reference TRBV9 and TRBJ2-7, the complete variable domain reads DSGVTQTPKHLITATGQRVTLRCSPRSGDLSVYWYQQSLDQGLQFLIQYYNGEERAKGNILERFSAQQFPDLHSELNLSSLELGDSALYFCASSPRLAERGEQYFGPGTRLTVT.

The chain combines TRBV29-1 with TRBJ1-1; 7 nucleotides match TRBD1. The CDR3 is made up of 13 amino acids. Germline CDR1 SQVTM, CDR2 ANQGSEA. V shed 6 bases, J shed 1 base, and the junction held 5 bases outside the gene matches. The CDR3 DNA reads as TGCAGCGTGACCGGGACAGCGAACACTGAAGCTTTCTTT. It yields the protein CSVTGTANTEAFF. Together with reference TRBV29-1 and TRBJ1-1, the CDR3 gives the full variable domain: SAVISQKPSRDICQRGTSLTIQCQVDSQVTMMFWYRQQPGQSLTLIATANQGSEATYESGFVIDKFPISRPNLTFSTLTVSNMSPEDSSIYLCSVTGTANTEAFFGQGTRLTVV.

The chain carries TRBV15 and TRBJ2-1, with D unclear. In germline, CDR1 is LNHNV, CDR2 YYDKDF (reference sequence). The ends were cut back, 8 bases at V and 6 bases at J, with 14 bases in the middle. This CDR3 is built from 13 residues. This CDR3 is CATPLPRANEQFF. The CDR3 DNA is TGTGCCACCCCACTCCCCCGAGCCAATGAGCAGTTCTTC.

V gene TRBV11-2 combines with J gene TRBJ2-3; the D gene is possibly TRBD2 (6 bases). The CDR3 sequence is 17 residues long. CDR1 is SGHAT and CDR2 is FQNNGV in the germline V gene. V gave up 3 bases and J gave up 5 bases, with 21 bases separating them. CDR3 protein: CASSFPRGGAAGDTQYF. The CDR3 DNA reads TGTGCCAGCAGCTTCCCCCGAGGCGGGGCGGCGGGAGATACGCAGTATTTT.

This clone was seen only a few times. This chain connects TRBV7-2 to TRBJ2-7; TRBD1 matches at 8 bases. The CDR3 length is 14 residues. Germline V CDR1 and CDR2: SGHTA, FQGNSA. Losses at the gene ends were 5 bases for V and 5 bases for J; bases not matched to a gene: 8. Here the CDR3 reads CASSTRTGTNEQYF. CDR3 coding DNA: TGTGCCAGCAGCACAAGGACAGGGACAAACGAGCAGTACTTC.

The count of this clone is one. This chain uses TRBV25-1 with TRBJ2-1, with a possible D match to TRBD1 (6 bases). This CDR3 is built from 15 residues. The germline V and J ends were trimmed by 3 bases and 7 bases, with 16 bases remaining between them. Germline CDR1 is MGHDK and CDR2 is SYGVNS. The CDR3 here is CASSEGPRDRNEQFF. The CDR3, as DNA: TGTGCCAGCAGTGAGGGCCCCCGAGACAGGAATGAGCAGTTCTTC.

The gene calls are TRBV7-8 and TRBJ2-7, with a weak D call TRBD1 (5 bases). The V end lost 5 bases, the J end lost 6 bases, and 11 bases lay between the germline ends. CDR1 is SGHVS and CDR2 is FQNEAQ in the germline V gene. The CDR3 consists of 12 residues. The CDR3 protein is CASSIRQTEQYF. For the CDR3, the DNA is TGTGCCAGCAGCATCCGACAGACCGAGCAGTACTTC.

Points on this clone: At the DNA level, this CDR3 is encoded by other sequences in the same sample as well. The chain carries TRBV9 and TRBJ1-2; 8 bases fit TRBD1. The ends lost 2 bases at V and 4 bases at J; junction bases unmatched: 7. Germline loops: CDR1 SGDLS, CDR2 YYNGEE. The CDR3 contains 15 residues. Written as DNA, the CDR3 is TGTGCCAGCAGCGTGGGCCAGGGGGCGAGCTATGGCTACACCTTC. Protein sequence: CASSVGQGASYGYTF.

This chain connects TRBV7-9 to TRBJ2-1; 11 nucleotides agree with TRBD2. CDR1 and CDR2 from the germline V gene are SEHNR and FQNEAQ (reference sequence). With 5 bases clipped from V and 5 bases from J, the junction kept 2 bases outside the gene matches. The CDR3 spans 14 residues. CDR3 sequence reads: CASSPGLADNEQFF. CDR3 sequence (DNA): TGTGCCAGCAGCCCGGGACTAGCGGACAATGAGCAGTTCTTC. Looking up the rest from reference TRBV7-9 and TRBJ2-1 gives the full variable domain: DTGVSQNPRHKITKRGQNVTFRCDPISEHNRLYWYRQTLGQGPEFLTYFQNEAQLEKSRLLSDRFSAERPKGSFSTLEIQRTEQGDSAMYLCASSPGLADNEQFFGPGTRLTVL.

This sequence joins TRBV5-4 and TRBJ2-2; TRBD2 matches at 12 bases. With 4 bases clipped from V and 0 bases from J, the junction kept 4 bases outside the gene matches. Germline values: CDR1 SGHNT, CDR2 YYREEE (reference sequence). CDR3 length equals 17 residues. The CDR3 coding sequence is TGTGCCAGCAGCGGAACTAGCGGGGGGTCGAACACCGGGGAGCTGTTTTTT. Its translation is CASSGTSGGSNTGELFF.

CDR3 in DNA: TGTGCCAGCAGGTGGACAGGGGGCTCCGGGGAGCTGTTTTTT. Translating gives CASRWTGGSGELFF. The rearrangement links TRBV2 to TRBJ2-2; TRBD1 matches 11 bases. CDR1 and CDR2 (germline): SNHLY, FYNNEI. The CDR3 extends over 14 amino acids. With 6 bases clipped from V and 6 bases from J, the junction kept 3 bases outside the gene matches.